This T cell receptor (beta chain) originates from a study of shared clonotypes between healthy human individuals. Here immunoSEQ multiplex PCR was the method, and the copy in TCRdb shows in-frame clones only, minus some. The table records some 740,000 clones, 92% of them present only once. The CDR3 loop spans 14 amino acids. The V and J ends lost 4 bases and 5 bases respectively, with 14 bases between them. Germline V gives CDR1 SEHNR, CDR2 FQNEAQ (reference sequence). CD45RO-negative, CCR7-positively selected cells formed the naive CD8 fraction, excluding terminally differentiated effector memory CD45RA+ cells. Remarks on this clone: Its antigen remains unidentified.

Study-level findings and limits: The study drew on few donors, limiting represented genetic and exposure-history diversity.

The sequence was collected from a man younger than 45 in good health. The chain joins TRBV7-9 to TRBJ2-5; weak D call: TRBD1 (5 bases). The material sequenced was naive CD8+ T cells sorted from blood. For the CDR3, the DNA is TGTGCCAGCAGCTGGCAGGGAAGCAGCGAGACCCAGTACTTC. Its protein product is CASSWQGSSETQYF.